One sample yielded the 27 T cell receptor beta chains listed below, sequenced in a study of blood T cell repertoires in COVID-19. Repertoires were generated with immunoSEQ multiplex PCR, while TCRdb's copy carries only in-frame clones and drops some. The sample consists of about 350,000 clones, approximately 89% of them appearing once. Specimen: peripheral blood. Source of these receptors: a woman aged 60 to 75 with COVID-19, enrolled during active disease.

The chain employs TRBV15 and TRBJ2-5; TRBD2 matches at 13 bases. The CDR3 runs to 17 residues. The trim removed 2 bases at V and 0 bases at J, leaving 3 bases unmatched. Germline CDR1 and CDR2: LNHNV and YYDKDF (reference sequence). The CDR3 loop reads CATSRRTSGGNQETQYF. The CDR3 DNA follows: TGTGCCACCAGCAGACGGACTAGCGGGGGAAACCAAGAGACCCAGTACTTC.

V and J are TRBV2 and TRBJ2-3; the D gene is possibly TRBD2 (5 bases). This CDR3 has 14 amino acids. The V end lost 1 base, the J end lost 9 bases, and 14 bases lay between the germline ends. From germline, CDR1 is SNHLY and CDR2 FYNNEI. CDR3 sequence: CASSEGRDRSTQYF. The CDR3 DNA reads as TGTGCCAGCAGTGAAGGCCGGGATAGATCAACGCAGTATTTT.

The chain is built from TRBV12-5 and TRBJ2-3; D ambiguous. Between the trimmed V and J ends, which lost 1 base and 0 bases, there was a span of 8 bases. The CDR3 length is 15 residues. The germline V gene encodes CDR1 LGHNT and CDR2 FRNRAP. The CDR3: CASGLGEVSTDTQYF. The CDR3 nucleotides read TGTGCTAGTGGTTTGGGAGAGGTGAGCACAGATACGCAGTATTTT.

The chain has TRBV5-1 and TRBJ2-7, with TRBD1 matching 7 bases. CDR3 length: 14 amino acids. Germline CDR1 is SGHRS and CDR2 is YFSETQ. Trimming cost V 4 bases and J 6 bases; bases outside gene matches: 10. CDR3 DNA: TGCGCCAGCAGCCTAACAGGGGCCCCCGCCGAGCAGTACTTC. Translation gives CASSLTGAPAEQYF.

V usage is TRBV15 and J usage is TRBJ1-5; D gene uncertain. The CDR3 contains 12 residues. Germline lookup yields CDR1 LNHNV and CDR2 YYDKDF (reference sequence). V was clipped by 9 bases and J by 6 bases, with 12 bases between them. The CDR3 region is CATSPWAQPQHF. The CDR3 coding sequence is TGTGCCACTAGCCCCTGGGCTCAGCCCCAGCATTTT.

This chain connects TRBV27 to TRBJ1-2; 7 bases align to TRBD1. The CDR3 sequence is 15 residues long. Germline V CDR1 and CDR2: MNHEY, SMNVEV (reference sequence). V trimming: 5 bases; J trimming: 4 bases; junction bases outside the gene matches: 10. CDR3 DNA sequence: TGTGCCAGCAGTGCGACAGGGCCCCCTTCCTATGGCTACACCTTC. Translating gives CASSATGPPSYGYTF.

The chain employs TRBV7-2 and TRBJ1-1; maybe TRBD1 (6 bases). Looked up from germline, CDR1 is SGHTA and CDR2 is FQGNSA. V was trimmed by 1 base and J by 3 bases, leaving 9 bases between them. This CDR3 comprises 14 residues. The CDR3: CASSLESGDTEAFF. Here the CDR3 DNA reads TGTGCCAGCAGCTTAGAGTCAGGGGACACTGAAGCTTTCTTT. Using reference TRBV7-2 and TRBJ1-1 for the parts outside the CDR3, the full variable domain is GAGVSQSPSNKVTEKGKDVELRCDPISGHTALYWYRQSLGQGLEFLIYFQGNSAPDKSGLPSDRFSAERTGGSVSTLTIQRTQQEDSAVYLCASSLESGDTEAFFGQGTRLTVV.

This clone was counted between two and nine times. The CDR3, as DNA: TGCGCCAGCAGTTACAGGGGCAACACCGGGGAGCTGTTTTTT. It specifies CASSYRGNTGELFF. This rearrangement joins TRBV5-1 to TRBJ2-2; TRBD1 matches 7 bases. Germline CDR1 SGHRS, CDR2 YFSETQ. Trimming cost V 5 bases and J 2 bases; bases outside gene matches: 3. This CDR3 has 14 amino acids.

CDR3 sequence (DNA): TGTGCCTCCCAGGGCCGGGTGGGTCAGCCCCAGCATTTT. Residues: CASQGRVGQPQHF. This chain uses TRBV2 with TRBJ1-5; a possible D gene is TRBD1 (5 bases). This CDR3 is built from 13 residues. V gave up 11 bases and J gave up 6 bases, with 17 bases separating them. From germline, CDR1 is SNHLY and CDR2 FYNNEI. Filled out from reference TRBV2 and TRBJ1-5, the complete variable domain reads EPEVTQTPSHQVTQMGQEVILRCVPISNHLYFYWYRQILGQKVEFLVSFYNNEISEKSEIFDDQFSVERPDGSNFTLKIRSTKLEDSAMYFCASQGRVGQPQHFGDGTRLSIL.

V and J are TRBV7-7 and TRBJ2-2, with no clear D. Germline V lookup: CDR1 SSHAT, CDR2 FNYEAQ (reference sequence). The V gene lost 0 bases and the J gene lost 0 bases, with 8 bases spanning the gap. This CDR3 contains 16 residues. The CDR3 loop reads CASSLAVGANTGELFF. CDR3 sequence (DNA): TGTGCCAGCAGCTTAGCTGTAGGAGCGAACACCGGGGAGCTGTTTTTT.

The chain recombines TRBV29-1 with TRBJ2-7; 7 bases fit TRBD2. The CDR3 is made up of 13 amino acids. V lost 4 bases and J lost 3; bases outside the gene matches: 6. Germline values: CDR1 SQVTM, CDR2 ANQGSEA. CDR3 nucleotide sequence: TGCAGCGTTGTCGGACTAGATTTCTACGAGCAGTACTTC. Its translation: CSVVGLDFYEQYF.

This clone was counted a single time. The rearrangement links TRBV5-6 to TRBJ1-2; no clear D gene. The germline gives CDR1 SGHDT, CDR2 YYEEEE. V shed 0 bases and J shed 0 bases, with 12 bases lying between them. The CDR3 has 16 residues. CDR3 coding DNA: TGTGCCAGCAGCTTGGGAGTTTCAAACGCTAACTATGGCTACACCTTC. Its protein product is CASSLGVSNANYGYTF.

The chain has TRBV5-4 and TRBJ2-1; 8 bases match TRBD2. Losses at the gene ends were 0 bases for V and 4 bases for J; bases not matched to a gene: 0. CDR1 and CDR2 from the germline V gene are SGHNT and YYREEE (reference sequence). The CDR3 covers 14 residues. The CDR3 is CASSLGLAYNEQFF. The CDR3 DNA is TGTGCCAGCAGCTTGGGACTAGCGTACAATGAGCAGTTCTTC.

The chain combines TRBV7-9 with TRBJ1-3; D perhaps matches TRBD1 (5 bases). This CDR3 comprises 13 residues. The ends were cut back, 6 bases at V and 3 bases at J, with 9 bases in the middle. CDR1 SEHNR and CDR2 FQNEAQ come from the germline V gene (reference sequence). The CDR3 sequence: CASSFRGGNTIYF. CDR3 sequence (DNA): TGTGCCAGCAGTTTTAGGGGTGGAAACACCATATATTTT.

The chain recombines TRBV5-1 with TRBJ2-3, with D hard to call. Germline V CDR1 and CDR2: SGHRS, YFSETQ. The CDR3 has 12 amino acids. Trimming shortened V by 5 bases and J by 5 bases, and 9 bases separated the two germline ends. The CDR3 protein is CASRPRRDTQYF. CDR3 nucleotides: TGCGCCAGCAGACCTAGAAGAGATACGCAGTATTTT.

The chain links TRBV11-1 to TRBJ1-2; TRBD1 matches at 9 bases. The V gene end was trimmed by 2 bases and the J gene end by 4 bases; junction bases not matched to a gene: 2. This CDR3 has 14 residues. Germline values: CDR1 SGHAT, CDR2 FQDESV (reference sequence). The CDR3 loop is CASSLRTGVYGYTF. In DNA, the CDR3 is TGTGCCAGCAGCTTAAGGACAGGGGTCTATGGCTACACCTTC.

V and J are TRBV11-3 and TRBJ2-3; 10 nucleotides align to TRBD2. The CDR3 totals 14 residues. V lost 5 bases to trimming and J lost 6 bases; unmatched junction nucleotides: 5. In germline, CDR1 is SGHNT, CDR2 YENEEA. CDR3 loop: CASSRTSGADTQYF. The CDR3 DNA sequence: TGTGCCAGCAGCCGGACTAGCGGAGCGGATACGCAGTATTTT. Full variable domain (missing parts from reference TRBV11-3 and TRBJ2-3): EAGVVQSPRYKIIEKKQPVAFWCNPISGHNTLYWYLQNLGQGPELLIRYENEEAVDDSQLPKDRFSAERLKGVDSTLKIQPAELGDSAVYLCASSRTSGADTQYFGPGTRLTVL.

This chain links TRBV5-1 with TRBJ1-1; D is possibly TRBD1 (6 bases). The CDR3 length is 19 residues. Germline lookup yields CDR1 SGHRS and CDR2 YFSETQ. V was trimmed by 0 bases and J by 0 bases, leaving 21 bases between them. The CDR3 bases are TGCGCCAGCAGCTTGGGGGGTTTACAGGGTTGGGGCTTGAACACTGAAGCTTTCTTT. Its translation: CASSLGGLQGWGLNTEAFF.

The chain has TRBV7-2 and TRBJ2-7; no clear D gene. Germline-derived CDR1 and CDR2 are SGHTA and FQGNSA. The germline V and J ends were trimmed by 0 bases and 0 bases, with 9 bases remaining between them. The CDR3 spans 15 residues. The DNA for the CDR3 is TGTGCCAGCAGCTTAGCTGCGGAGAGCTCCTACGAGCAGTACTTC. The encoded protein is CASSLAAESSYEQYF.

The gene calls are TRBV19 and TRBJ2-3; D is undetermined. Trimming left V 5 bases short and J 5 bases short, with 5 bases between. The CDR3 runs to 11 residues. From germline, CDR1 is LNHDA and CDR2 SQIVND (reference sequence). CDR3 coding DNA: TGTGCCAGTAGTTCAGGAGATACGCAGTATTTT. Residues: CASSSGDTQYF.

This clone has only a few counts. This sequence joins TRBV6-1 and TRBJ1-5; TRBD1 might be the D (6 bases). Germline CDR1 is MNHNS and CDR2 is SASEGT. This CDR3 contains 19 residues. Trimming cost V 2 bases and J 3 bases, with 23 bases left between them. Written as DNA, the CDR3 is TGTGCCAGCAGTGAACCGAGGGGGACGTTCGAGGGATACAATCAGCCCCAGCATTTT. Its translation is CASSEPRGTFEGYNQPQHF.

The chain is built from TRBV19 and TRBJ2-2; a possible D gene is TRBD2 (6 bases). Between the trimmed V and J ends, which lost 3 bases and 3 bases, there was a span of 11 bases. CDR1 LNHDA and CDR2 SQIVND come from the germline V gene (reference sequence). The CDR3 sequence is 15 residues long. The CDR3 loop is CASSIAGRDTGELFF. The DNA for the CDR3 is TGTGCCAGTAGTATCGCGGGGCGCGACACCGGGGAGCTGTTTTTT.

The chain is built from TRBV5-1 and TRBJ2-5, with TRBD2 identical over 11 bases. The CDR3 sequence is 15 residues long. CDR1 is SGHRS and CDR2 is YFSETQ in the germline V gene. With 5 bases clipped from V and 2 bases from J, the junction kept 5 bases outside the gene matches. CDR3 loop: CASRFLAGGQETQYF. CDR3 DNA: TGCGCCAGCAGGTTCCTAGCGGGGGGACAAGAGACCCAGTACTTC.

The J gene is TRBJ1-2, the V gene TRBV6-5, with 8 bases that match TRBD1. CDR3 length: 14 amino acids. V lost 5 bases, J lost 6 bases, and 8 bases stayed unmatched. Germline loops: CDR1 MNHEY, CDR2 SVGAGI. The CDR3 region has the DNA TGTGCCAGCAGTACCCTGGGACAGGCCCATGGCTACACCTTC. Residues: CASSTLGQAHGYTF.

This chain connects TRBV28 to TRBJ2-7; D uncertain. CDR3 length equals 11 residues. CDR1 and CDR2 from the germline V gene are MDHEN and SYDVKM. The germline V and J ends were trimmed by 9 bases and 0 bases, with 6 bases remaining between them. For the CDR3, the DNA is TGTGCCAGTAGGAGCTCCTACGAGCAGTACTTC. It specifies CASRSSYEQYF.

This clone has only a few counts. V gene TRBV5-6 combines with J gene TRBJ1-1; D remains ambiguous. The germline CDR1 and CDR2 sequences are SGHDT and YYEEEE. Trimming shortened V by 2 bases and J by 0 bases, and 8 bases separated the two germline ends. The CDR3 spans 14 residues. CDR3 sequence: CASSFSRVNTEAFF. As DNA, the CDR3 is TGTGCCAGCAGCTTTTCCCGAGTGAACACTGAAGCTTTCTTT.

This chain links TRBV4-2 with TRBJ1-1; D uncertain. Germline V gives CDR1 LGHNA, CDR2 YNFKEQ. The CDR3 runs 15 residues. V was shortened by 0 bases and J by 5 bases, with 13 bases between the two germline ends. CDR3 in DNA: TGTGCCAGCAGCCAAGATGCAGGAATCGTTACTGAAGCTTTCTTT. As protein: CASSQDAGIVTEAFF.